The following is a TCR beta chain sequence with its context. Its antigen remains unidentified. Compared with germline, one end of the junction differs, possibly owing to a read error. These data are taken from a study of shared clonotypes between healthy human individuals. CDR3 size: 18 residues. CDR1 and CDR2 (germline): SEHNR, FQNEAQ (reference sequence). Naive CD8 cells were CD45RO-negative, positively selected for CCR7, excluding terminally differentiated effector memory CD45RA+ cells. Study-level points and caveats: Naive CD4 clonotype sharing across several donors was about 5.3%. Blood alone was sampled, and tissue repertoires likely differ.

Deep-level settings were used for running the assay. Tens of thousands of T cell genomes (about 0.2 ug DNA) went into each sorted-subset replicate. TCRdb's table, derived via immunoSEQ multiplex PCR, lists solely in-frame clones and lacks some. The sample holds about 2.1 million clones, just over 90% seen once. The sample comprised naive CD8+ T cells from PBMCs. This receptor was taken from a man between 18 and 29 years old in good health. Some clones in this sample may be carry-over from other donors' samples. The chain couples TRBV7-9 to TRBJ1-2; TRBD1 matches 11 bases. The CDR3 spells CVSSPAGQGARANYGYTF. Written as DNA, the CDR3 is TGTGTCAGCAGTCCCGCCGGACAGGGGGCCAGAGCTAACTATGGCTACACCTTC.